This TCR beta chain comes out of a study of cytomegalovirus exposure and HLA in healthy donors. Study-wide points: Around 18,000 TCR beta sequences were associated with HLA alleles at 0.05 false discovery rate in a later analysis.

As to this clone: Its antigen remains unknown.

A multiplex PCR was run with 60 Vbeta primers and 13 Jbeta primers. The protocol was immunoSEQ multiplex PCR, while the TCRdb copy is restricted to in-frame clones and leaves out a portion. The sample consists of about 200,000 clones, around 83% of them appearing once. The V and J ends lost 0 bases and 4 bases respectively, with 13 bases between them. The CDR3 contains 15 residues. Germline-derived CDR1 and CDR2 are SGHRS and YFSETQ. The chain links TRBV5-1 to TRBJ1-1, with TRBD1 as a possible D gene (6 bases). The sample consisted of PBMCs. The source is a girl under 18 in good health and CMV-seronegative. The CDR3 loop is CASSLVDRKGTEAFF. The CDR3 coding sequence is TGCGCCAGCAGCTTGGTCGACAGGAAGGGCACTGAAGCTTTCTTT.